This T cell receptor (beta chain) comes out of a study of shared clonotypes between healthy human individuals. The CDR3 contains 16 residues. The germline gives CDR1 SGDLS, CDR2 YYNGEE. Trimming left V 2 bases short and J 5 bases short, with 19 bases between. Researchers partitioned CD4+ cells into CD45RA+ naive and CD45RA-negative memory subsets. This table comes from immunoSEQ multiplex PCR, and its TCRdb copy is limited to in-frame clones, with some not included. Of about 1.1 million clones in the sample, 75% to 80% were seen once. Findings of the study overall: As a rule, naive subsets had a larger estimated richness than memory subsets.

This clone was recorded a few times. The antigen is not known. Distinct nucleotide sequences in the sample also encode this CDR3. V usage is TRBV9 and J usage is TRBJ2-5; maybe TRBD2 (6 bases). The TCR originated in a man aged 18 to 35 in good health. Some clones in this sample may be carry-over from other donors' samples. Sequenced material: memory CD4+ T cells from PBMCs. Subset in this sample: CD45RA-negative fraction. CDR3 coding DNA: TGTGCCAGCAGCGTCAGCGGTGGGGGAAGCGGGGAGACCCAGTACTTC. Translating gives CASSVSGGGSGETQYF.